The TCR beta chain under discussion was sequenced for a study of T cell responses to AZD1222 COVID-19 vaccine. Sequenced by immunoSEQ multiplex PCR; TCRdb stores in-frame clones only, minus some. The sample lists 160,000 or so clones, 85% to 95% seen once, with 1.5% in the top ten. This CDR3 is built from 15 residues. CDR1 MNHNY and CDR2 SVGAGI come from the germline V gene (reference sequence). After removal of 6 bases from V and 4 bases from J, the junction contained 9 bases not matched to a gene. This TCR came from an adult who received the AZD1222 COVID-19 vaccine. The chain joins TRBV6-6 to TRBJ1-5, with 7 bases identical to TRBD1. The sample consisted of peripheral blood, taken 28 days after the second AZD1222 dose. The CDR3: CASREDDRVNQPQHF. CDR3 bases: TGTGCCAGCAGGGAAGATGACAGGGTTAATCAGCCCCAGCATTTT.